The 10 T cell receptor beta chains below come from one sample, sequenced in a study of early T cells in non-severe SARS-CoV-2 infection. TCRdb reprocessed the 5' RACE reads with MiXCR, giving one entry per CDR3 protein. The sample holds 35,000 to 45,000 distinct CDR3 sequences, around 6.3% seen once. The sequenced sample was whole blood, obtained at baseline. These receptors came from an adult who was a healthcare worker with PCR-confirmed SARS-CoV-2 infection or an uninfected control (not recorded which).

V is TRBV12-3 or TRBV12-4 and J is TRBJ1-2, with TRBD1 identical over 9 bases. The CDR3 length is 15 residues. V lost 4 bases to trimming and J lost 5 bases; unmatched junction nucleotides: 8. The CDR3 spells CASSSPGQGLYGYTF. The CDR3 DNA sequence: TGTGCCAGCAGTTCACCGGGACAGGGACTTTATGGCTACACCTTC.

The chain uses TRBV11-3 and TRBJ2-3; D not certain. The germline CDR1 and CDR2 sequences are SGHNT and YENEEA. The CDR3 has 15 amino acids. Deletions cut 0 bases from V and 0 bases from J, with 7 bases between. The CDR3 nucleotides read TGTGCCAGCAGCTTAGACTCCGCTAGCACAGATACGCAGTATTTT. Its protein product is CASSLDSASTDTQYF.

This clonotype was observed at least ten times. The chain employs TRBV6-2 or TRBV6-3 and TRBJ2-1; the match to TRBD1 covers 7 bases. V shed 6 bases, J shed 4 bases, and the junction held 9 bases outside the gene matches. Germline V lookup: CDR1 MNHEY, CDR2 SVGEGT. The CDR3 spans 15 residues. The CDR3 region has the DNA TGTGCCAGCAGCCCGACAGGGCAAAGGTACAATGAGCAGTTCTTC. Translated: CASSPTGQRYNEQFF.

This clonotype turned up a few times. The chain has TRBV7-2 and TRBJ2-7; D might be TRBD1 or TRBD2, each matching 5 bases. Trimming shortened V by 3 bases and J by 3 bases, and 9 bases separated the two germline ends. Looked up from germline, CDR1 is SGHTA and CDR2 is FQGNSA. The CDR3 sequence is 13 residues long. The chain's CDR3 is CASSFGADYEQYF. DNA for the CDR3: TGTGCCAGCAGCTTCGGGGCAGACTACGAGCAGTACTTC.

V usage is TRBV7-9 and J usage is TRBJ1-6, with D possibly being TRBD1 (5 bases). Germline assignment: CDR1 SEHNR and CDR2 FQNEAQ (reference sequence). The CDR3 has 15 amino acids. V was cut by 2 bases and J by 3 bases, with 8 bases left in between. The CDR3 sequence: CASSLTQGYNSPLHF. The CDR3 DNA is TGTGCCAGCAGCTTAACCCAGGGCTATAATTCACCCCTCCACTTT. Variable domain in full (rest from reference TRBV7-9 and TRBJ1-6): DTGVSQNPRHKITKRGQNVTFRCDPISEHNRLYWYRQTLGQGPEFLTYFQNEAQLEKSRLLSDRFSAERPKGSFSTLEIQRTEQGDSAMYLCASSLTQGYNSPLHFGNGTRLTVT.

This clonotype was observed at least ten times. The chain combines TRBV11-3 with TRBJ1-1; the match to TRBD1 covers 7 bases. From germline, CDR1 is SGHNT and CDR2 YENEEA. This CDR3 spans 14 amino acids. With V trimmed by 5 bases and J by 5 bases, 8 bases remained unmatched. DNA of the CDR3: TGTGCCAGCAGCCCCCGGAGGGGGCATACTGAAGCTTTCTTT. Translating it yields CASSPRRGHTEAFF.

On this clonotype: A much larger clone is a single base away; this may be a read error. The J gene is TRBJ2-7, the V gene TRBV7-8; 9 positions agree with TRBD1. The CDR3 loop spans 15 amino acids. After removal of 0 bases from V and 6 bases from J, the junction contained 6 bases not matched to a gene. The germline V gene encodes CDR1 SGHVS and CDR2 FQNEAQ. CDR3 nucleotide sequence: TGTGCCAGCAGCTTAGCTACAGGGGGCCTCTGCGAGCAGTACTTC. The encoded protein is CASSLATGGLCEQYF.

About this clonotype itself: Since a much larger clone is just one base distant, this may be a read error. The rearrangement uses TRBV5-1 and TRBJ2-7; no clear D. Germline V gives CDR1 SGHRS, CDR2 YFSETQ. The CDR3 sequence is 13 residues long. Trimming removed 0 bases at V and 1 base at J, with 5 bases between. The chain's CDR3 is CASSLDQSYEQYF. The CDR3 bases are TGCGCCAGCAGCTTGGACCAGTCCTACGAGCAGTACTTC.

This clonotype was observed a handful of times. The chain carries TRBV20-1 and TRBJ2-1; TRBD1 might be the D (6 bases). Looked up from germline, CDR1 is DFQATT and CDR2 is SNEGSKA (reference sequence). The CDR3 consists of 14 residues. The germline V and J ends were trimmed by 3 bases and 5 bases, with 14 bases remaining between them. The CDR3 region is CSASGNRDHNEQFF. The DNA for the CDR3 is TGCAGTGCTAGTGGGAACAGGGACCACAATGAGCAGTTCTTC.

This clonotype came up many times. The gene calls are TRBV7-8 and TRBJ1-4; D gene ambiguous. V was pared by 11 bases and J by 8 bases, with 12 bases between. This CDR3 is built from 11 residues. Germline CDR1 is SGHVS and CDR2 is FQNEAQ. Here the CDR3 DNA reads TGTGCCGCCGGCGGAGGGGAAAAACTGTTTTTT. Protein product: CAAGGGEKLFF.